A selection of T cell receptor beta chains follows, all from one sample in a study of blood T cells in healthy people across ages. One entry per CDR3 protein results from TCRdb running MiXCR on the 5' RACE reads. This table holds hundreds of thousands of distinct CDR3 sequences, around 41% found once. Sequencing used blood. The receptors originated from an elderly man in good health. Each CDR3 is given with its conserved first and last residue. Each record gives: D gene, clone size, V gene, J gene, CDR3 DNA, CDR3 protein. A D gene is named only where the DNA matches it firmly. Part of the rows lack a size; the others show once, few, many or a class for expanded clones.

>-|many|TRBV5-1|TRBJ1-2
TGTGCCAGCAGCTTAGATAGGGGGAACTATGGCTACACCTTC
CASSLDRGNYGYTF
>TRBD1|-|TRBV6-2/TRBV6-3|TRBJ2-3
TGTGCCAGCAGACCCGGGACAGGGGGCTCTCATACGCAGTATTTT
CASRPGTGGSHTQYF
>TRBD2|many|TRBV4-3|TRBJ2-3
TGCGCCAGCAGCCAAGCATGGAGGACTAGCGGCACAGATACGCAGTATTTT
CASSQAWRTSGTDTQYF
>-|-|TRBV13|TRBJ2-7
TGTGCCAGCAGCTTCGAAGGGGGGTACGAGCAGTACTTC
CASSFEGGYEQYF
>TRBD1|few|TRBV12-5|TRBJ2-7
TGTGCTAGTGGGAGGACAGGGAAGGACGAGCAGTACTTC
CASGRTGKDEQYF
>TRBD2|few|TRBV12-3/TRBV12-4|TRBJ2-1
TGTGCCAGCAGTTTTACCGGGAGGCACAATGAGCAGTTCTTC
CASSFTGRHNEQFF
>-|-|TRBV4-1|TRBJ2-1
TGCGCCAGCAGCCAATCGGACATCGGGAATGAGCAGTTCTTC
CASSQSDIGNEQFF
>TRBD2|few|TRBV3-1|TRBJ2-5
TGTGCCAGCAAATCCACTAGCGGGGGGGCCTTCCGTGAGACCCAGTACTTC
CASKSTSGGAFRETQYF
>-|once|TRBV2|TRBJ2-3
TGTGCCAGCACGGCTAGTAGGCTCACAGATACGCAGTATTTT
CASTASRLTDTQYF
>TRBD1|-|TRBV5-6|TRBJ2-7
TGTGCCAGCAGCACCCGGACAGGGTTTCCCTACGAGCAGTACTTC
CASSTRTGFPYEQYF
>TRBD2|-|TRBV20-1|TRBJ2-5
TGCAGTGCTAGAACGGGGACTAGAAGAGAGACCCAGTACTTC
CSARTGTRRETQYF
>TRBD1|many|TRBV29-1|TRBJ1-2
TGCAGCGTTGAACAGGACAGGGCGTTTGGCTACACCTTC
CSVEQDRAFGYTF
>TRBD2|-|TRBV5-1|TRBJ2-1
TGCGCCAGCAGCGGGACTAGCGGGGGGGCCAATGAGCAGTTCTTC
CASSGTSGGANEQFF
>-|many|TRBV5-1|TRBJ2-7
TGCGCCAGCAGCCAAGGACAAGTCTACGAGCAGTACTTC
CASSQGQVYEQYF
>TRBD2|-|TRBV29-1|TRBJ2-1
TGCAGCGTTTCCTGGGGGGGACTTGCCGTTAATGAGCAGTTCTTC
CSVSWGGLAVNEQFF
>TRBD2|-|TRBV4-2|TRBJ2-1
TGTGCCAGCAGCTCCCTAGCGGGGGCCAGCTCCTACAATGAGCAGTTCTTC
CASSSLAGASSYNEQFF
>-|once|TRBV7-2|TRBJ2-1
TGTGCCAGCAGCTTGGAAACCTCAATCGATGAGCAGTTCTTC
CASSLETSIDEQFF
>-|many|TRBV3-1|TRBJ1-2
TGTGCCAGCAGCCCGCGTTCGGGGGGGGTCCGACTCTATGGCTACACCTTC
CASSPRSGGVRLYGYTF
>-|-|TRBV9|TRBJ1-2
TGTGCCAGCAGCCCCACCCCGAGGGACGGCCACTATGGCTACACCTTC
CASSPTPRDGHYGYTF
>-|-|TRBV5-1|TRBJ1-2
TGCGCCAGCAGCTTGGGACAGGAGATCTATGGCTACACCTTC
CASSLGQEIYGYTF
>-|few|TRBV20-1|TRBJ2-7
TGCAGTGCTAGTCCCGGATACGATTCCTACGAGCAGTACTTC
CSASPGYDSYEQYF